The 2 T cell receptor beta chains listed next were all sequenced from one sample in a study of T cell repertoires in cytomegalovirus infection. Via MiXCR, TCRdb re-called the reads, giving one row per CDR3 protein. The sample contains around 490,000 distinct CDR3 sequences, roughly 29% of which appear only once. Sequencing was carried out using PBMCs. All receptors derive from a human donor in good health (CMV status not recorded). Some clones in this sample may be carry-over from other donors' samples.

The chain combines TRBV4-3 with TRBJ2-3, with D unresolved. Germline CDR1 and CDR2: LGHNA and YSLEER. Trimming pared 3 bases from V and 4 bases from J, leaving 8 bases between. The CDR3 sequence is 13 residues long. CDR3 sequence (DNA): TGCGCCAGCAGCCAGGTTGATGCAGATACGCAGTATTTT. It codes for CASSQVDADTQYF.

The table lists this clonotype with a few counts. The J gene is TRBJ2-7, the V gene TRBV6-1, with 9 positions matching TRBD1. Germline trimming cut 6 bases from V and 5 bases from J; bases unmatched to any gene: 11. Germline CDR1 reads MNHNS; CDR2 reads SASEGT. The CDR3 runs 15 residues. DNA of the CDR3: TGTGCCAGCAGATCGGGACAGGGCGATCGGAACGAGCAGTACGTC. Protein product: CASRSGQGDRNEQYV.